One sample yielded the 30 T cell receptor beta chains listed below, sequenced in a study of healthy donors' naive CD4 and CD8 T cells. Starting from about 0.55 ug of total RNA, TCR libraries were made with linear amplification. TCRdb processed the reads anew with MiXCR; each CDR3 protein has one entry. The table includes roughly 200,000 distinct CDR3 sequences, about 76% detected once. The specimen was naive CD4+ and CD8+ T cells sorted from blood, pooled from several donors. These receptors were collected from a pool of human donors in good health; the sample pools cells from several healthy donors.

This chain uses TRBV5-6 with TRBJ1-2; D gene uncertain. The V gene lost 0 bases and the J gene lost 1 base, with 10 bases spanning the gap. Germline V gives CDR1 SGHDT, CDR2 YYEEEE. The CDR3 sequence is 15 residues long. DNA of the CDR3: TGTGCCAGCAGCTTGGATCACTTCGATAACTATGGCTACACCTTC. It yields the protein CASSLDHFDNYGYTF.

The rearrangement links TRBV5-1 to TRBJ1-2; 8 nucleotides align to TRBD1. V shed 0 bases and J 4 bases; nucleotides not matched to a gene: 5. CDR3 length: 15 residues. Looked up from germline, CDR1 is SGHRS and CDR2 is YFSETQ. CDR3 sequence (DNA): TGCGCCAGCAGCTTGGGACAGGGGCCGCTCTATGGCTACACCTTC. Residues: CASSLGQGPLYGYTF.

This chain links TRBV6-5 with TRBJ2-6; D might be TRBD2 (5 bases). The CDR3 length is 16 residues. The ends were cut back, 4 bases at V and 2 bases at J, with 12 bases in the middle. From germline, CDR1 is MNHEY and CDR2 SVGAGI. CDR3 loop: CASSWGVDPGANVLTF. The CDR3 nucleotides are TGTGCCAGCAGTTGGGGAGTCGACCCTGGGGCCAACGTCCTGACTTTC.

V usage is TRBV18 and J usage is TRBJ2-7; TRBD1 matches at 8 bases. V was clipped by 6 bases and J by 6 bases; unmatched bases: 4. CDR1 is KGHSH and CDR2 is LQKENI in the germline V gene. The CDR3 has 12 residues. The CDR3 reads CASSDGQGEQYF. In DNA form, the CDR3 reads TGTGCCAGCTCTGACGGACAGGGCGAGCAGTACTTC.

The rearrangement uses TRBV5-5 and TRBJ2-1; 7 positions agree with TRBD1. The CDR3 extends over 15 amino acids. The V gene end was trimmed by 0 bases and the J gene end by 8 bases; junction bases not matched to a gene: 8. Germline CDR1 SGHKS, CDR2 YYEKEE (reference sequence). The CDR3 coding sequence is TGTGCCAGCAGCTTGGAGGCAGGGGGACGTCATGAGCAGTTCTTC. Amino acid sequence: CASSLEAGGRHEQFF.

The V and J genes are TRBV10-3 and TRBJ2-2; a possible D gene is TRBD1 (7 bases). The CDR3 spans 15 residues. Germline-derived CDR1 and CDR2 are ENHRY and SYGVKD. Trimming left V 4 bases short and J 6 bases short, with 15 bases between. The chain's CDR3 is CAISGPTGEAGELFF. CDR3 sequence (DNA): TGTGCCATCAGTGGCCCAACAGGGGAGGCCGGGGAGCTGTTTTTT.

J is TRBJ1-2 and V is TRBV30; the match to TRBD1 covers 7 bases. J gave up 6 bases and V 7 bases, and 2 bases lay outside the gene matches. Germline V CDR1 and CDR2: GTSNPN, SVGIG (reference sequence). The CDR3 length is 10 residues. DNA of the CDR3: TGTGCCTTCGACAGGGATGGCTACACCTTC. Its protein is CAFDRDGYTF.

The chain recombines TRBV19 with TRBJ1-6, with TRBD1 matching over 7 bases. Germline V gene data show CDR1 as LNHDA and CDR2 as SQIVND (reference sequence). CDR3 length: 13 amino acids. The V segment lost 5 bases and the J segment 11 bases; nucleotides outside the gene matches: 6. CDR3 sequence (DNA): TGTGCCAGTAGTCTTCCAGGGGGACCACCCCTCCACTTT. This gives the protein CASSLPGGPPLHF.

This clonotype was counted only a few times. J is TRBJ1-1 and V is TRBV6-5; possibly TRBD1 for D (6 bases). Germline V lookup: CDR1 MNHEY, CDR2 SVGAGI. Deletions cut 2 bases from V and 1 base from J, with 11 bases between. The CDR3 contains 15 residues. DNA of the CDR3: TGTGCCAGCAGTTACCTGGACAGCTCGAACACTGAAGCTTTCTTT. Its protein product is CASSYLDSSNTEAFF.

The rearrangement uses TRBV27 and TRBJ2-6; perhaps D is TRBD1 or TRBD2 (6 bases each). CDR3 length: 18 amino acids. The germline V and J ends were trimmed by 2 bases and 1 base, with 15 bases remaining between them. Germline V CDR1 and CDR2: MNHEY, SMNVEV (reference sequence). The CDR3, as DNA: TGTGCCAGCAGTTTAACGGGGGCGCGTATTTCTGGGGCCAACGTCCTGACTTTC. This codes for CASSLTGARISGANVLTF.

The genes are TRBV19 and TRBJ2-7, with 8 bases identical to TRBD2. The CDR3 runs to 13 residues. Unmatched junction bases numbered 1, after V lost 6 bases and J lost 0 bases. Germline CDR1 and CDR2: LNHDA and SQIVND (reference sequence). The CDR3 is CASRGTSSYEQYF. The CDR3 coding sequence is TGTGCCAGTAGGGGGACTAGCTCCTACGAGCAGTACTTC.

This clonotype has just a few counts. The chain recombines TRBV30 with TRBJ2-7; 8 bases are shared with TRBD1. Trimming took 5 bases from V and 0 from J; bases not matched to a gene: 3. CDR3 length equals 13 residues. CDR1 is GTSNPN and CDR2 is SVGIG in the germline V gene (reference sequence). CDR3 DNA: TGTGCCTGGGGGGACAGGAGCTCCTACGAGCAGTACTTC. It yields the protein CAWGDRSSYEQYF.

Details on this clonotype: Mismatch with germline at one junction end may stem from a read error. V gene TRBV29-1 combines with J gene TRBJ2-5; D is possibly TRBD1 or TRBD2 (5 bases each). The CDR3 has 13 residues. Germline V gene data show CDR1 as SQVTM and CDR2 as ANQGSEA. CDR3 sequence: CSVEPGPVETQYF. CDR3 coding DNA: TGCAGCGTTGAGCCGGGACCGGTGGAGACCCAGTATTTC.

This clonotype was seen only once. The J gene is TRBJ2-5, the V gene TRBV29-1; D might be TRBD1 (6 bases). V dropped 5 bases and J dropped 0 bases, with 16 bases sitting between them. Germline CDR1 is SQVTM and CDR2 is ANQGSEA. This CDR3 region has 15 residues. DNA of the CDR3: TGCAGCGTTTCAATTCCGGGACACAACCAAGAGACCCAGTACTTC. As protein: CSVSIPGHNQETQYF.

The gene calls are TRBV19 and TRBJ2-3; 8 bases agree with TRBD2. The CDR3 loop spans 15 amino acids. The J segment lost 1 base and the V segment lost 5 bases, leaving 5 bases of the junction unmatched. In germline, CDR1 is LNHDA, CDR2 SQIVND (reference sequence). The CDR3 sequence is CASSYAGGRTDTQYF. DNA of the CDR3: TGTGCCAGTAGTTACGCGGGAGGCCGCACAGATACGCAGTATTTT.

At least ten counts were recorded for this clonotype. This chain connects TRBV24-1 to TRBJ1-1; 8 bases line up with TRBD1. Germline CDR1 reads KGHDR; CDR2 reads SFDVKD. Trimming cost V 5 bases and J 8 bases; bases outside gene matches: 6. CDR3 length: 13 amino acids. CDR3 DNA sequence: TGTGCCACCAGTGGCCAGGGGGCTGCGGAAGCTTTCTTT. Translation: CATSGQGAAEAFF.

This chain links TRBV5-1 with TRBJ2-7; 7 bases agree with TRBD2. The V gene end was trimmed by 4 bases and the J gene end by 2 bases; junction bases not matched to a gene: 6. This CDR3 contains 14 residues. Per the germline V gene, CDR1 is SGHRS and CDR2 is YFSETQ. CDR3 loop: CASSREGTTYEQYF. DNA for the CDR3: TGCGCCAGCAGCAGAGAGGGGACTACCTACGAGCAGTACTTC.

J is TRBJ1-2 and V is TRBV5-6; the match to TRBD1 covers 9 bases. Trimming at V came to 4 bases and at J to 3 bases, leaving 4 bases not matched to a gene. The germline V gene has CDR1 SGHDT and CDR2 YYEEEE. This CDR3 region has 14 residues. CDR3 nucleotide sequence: TGTGCCAGCAGCCACAGGGGGCAGGACTATGGCTACACCTTC. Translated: CASSHRGQDYGYTF.

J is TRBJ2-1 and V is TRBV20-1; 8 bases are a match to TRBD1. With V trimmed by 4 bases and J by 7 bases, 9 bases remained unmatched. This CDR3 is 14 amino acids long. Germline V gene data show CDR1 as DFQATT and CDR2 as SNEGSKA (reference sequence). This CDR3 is CSANPGQGENEQFF. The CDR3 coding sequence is TGCAGTGCTAACCCAGGACAGGGCGAAAATGAGCAGTTCTTC.

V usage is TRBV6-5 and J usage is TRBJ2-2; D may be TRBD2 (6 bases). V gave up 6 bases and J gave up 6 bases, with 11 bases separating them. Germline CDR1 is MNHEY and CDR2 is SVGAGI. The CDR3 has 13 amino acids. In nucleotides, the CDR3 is TGTGCCAGCAGCTACCGGGACTCCGGGGAGCTGTTTTTT. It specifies CASSYRDSGELFF.

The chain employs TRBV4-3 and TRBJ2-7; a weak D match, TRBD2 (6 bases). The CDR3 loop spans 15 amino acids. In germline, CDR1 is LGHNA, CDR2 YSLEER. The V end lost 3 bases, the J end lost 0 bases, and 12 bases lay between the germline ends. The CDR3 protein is CASSHLRDGSYEQYF. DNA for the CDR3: TGCGCCAGCAGCCATTTGCGGGACGGCTCCTACGAGCAGTACTTC.

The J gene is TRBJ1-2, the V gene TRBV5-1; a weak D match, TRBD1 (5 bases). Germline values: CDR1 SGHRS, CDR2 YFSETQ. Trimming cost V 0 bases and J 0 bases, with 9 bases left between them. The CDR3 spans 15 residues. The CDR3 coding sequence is TGCGCCAGCAGCTTGGCCCAGGGCGCTAACTATGGCTACACCTTC. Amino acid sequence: CASSLAQGANYGYTF. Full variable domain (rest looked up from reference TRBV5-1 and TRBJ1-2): KAGVTQTPRYLIKTRGQQVTLSCSPISGHRSVSWYQQTPGQGLQFLFEYFSETQRNKGNFPGRFSGRQFSNSRSEMNVSTLELGDSALYLCASSLAQGANYGYTFGSGTRLTVV.

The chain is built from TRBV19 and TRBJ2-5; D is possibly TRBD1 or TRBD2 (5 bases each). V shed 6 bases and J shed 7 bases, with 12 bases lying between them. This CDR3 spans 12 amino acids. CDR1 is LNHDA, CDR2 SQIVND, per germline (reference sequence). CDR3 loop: CASSPGRGTQYF. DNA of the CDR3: TGTGCCAGTAGCCCGGGACGAGGGACCCAGTACTTC.

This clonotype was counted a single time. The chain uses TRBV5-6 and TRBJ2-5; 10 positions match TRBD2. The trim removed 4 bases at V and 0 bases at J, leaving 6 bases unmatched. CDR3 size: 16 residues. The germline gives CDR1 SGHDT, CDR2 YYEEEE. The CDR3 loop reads CASSAETSGYQETQYF. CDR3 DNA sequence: TGTGCCAGCAGCGCGGAGACTAGCGGGTACCAAGAGACCCAGTACTTC. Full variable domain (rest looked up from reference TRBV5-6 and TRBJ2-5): DAGVTQSPTHLIKTRGQQVTLRCSPKSGHDTVSWYQQALGQGPQFIFQYYEEEERQRGNFPDRFSGHQFPNYSSELNVNALLLGDSALYLCASSAETSGYQETQYFGPGTRLLVL.

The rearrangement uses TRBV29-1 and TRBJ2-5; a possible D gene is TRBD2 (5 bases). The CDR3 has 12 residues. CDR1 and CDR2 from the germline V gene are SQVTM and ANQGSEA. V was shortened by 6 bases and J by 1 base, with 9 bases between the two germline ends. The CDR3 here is CSVTKVQETQYF. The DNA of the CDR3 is TGCAGCGTGACTAAGGTCCAAGAGACCCAGTACTTC.

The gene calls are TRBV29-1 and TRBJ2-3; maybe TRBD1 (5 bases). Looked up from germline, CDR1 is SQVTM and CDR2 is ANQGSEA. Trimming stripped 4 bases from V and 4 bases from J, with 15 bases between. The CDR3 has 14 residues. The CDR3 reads CSVGRGSPPDTQYF. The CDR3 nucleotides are TGCAGCGTTGGTAGGGGCAGCCCGCCAGATACGCAGTATTTT.

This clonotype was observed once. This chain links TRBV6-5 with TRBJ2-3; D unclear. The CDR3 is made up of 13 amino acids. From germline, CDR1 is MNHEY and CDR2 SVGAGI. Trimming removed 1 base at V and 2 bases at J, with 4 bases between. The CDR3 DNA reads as TGTGCCAGCAGTTACTACTCCACAGATACGCAGTATTTT. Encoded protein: CASSYYSTDTQYF.

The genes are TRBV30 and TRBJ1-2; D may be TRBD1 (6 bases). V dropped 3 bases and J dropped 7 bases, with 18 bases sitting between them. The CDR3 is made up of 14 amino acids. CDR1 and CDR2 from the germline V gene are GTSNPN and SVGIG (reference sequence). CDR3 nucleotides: TGTGCCTGGAGCGGCCGAATTCAGGGGATTGGCTACACCTTC. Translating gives CAWSGRIQGIGYTF. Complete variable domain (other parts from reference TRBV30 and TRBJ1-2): SQTIHQWPATLVQPVGSPLSLECTVEGTSNPNLYWYRQAAGRGLQLLFYSVGIGQISSEVPQNLSASRPQDRQFILSSKKLLLSDSGFYLCAWSGRIQGIGYTFGSGTRLTVV.

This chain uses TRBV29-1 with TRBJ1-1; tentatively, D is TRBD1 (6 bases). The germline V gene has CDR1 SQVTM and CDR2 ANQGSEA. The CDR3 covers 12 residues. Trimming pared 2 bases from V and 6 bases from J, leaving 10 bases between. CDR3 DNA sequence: TGCAGCGTTGAAATTGGGACACCTGAAGCTTTCTTT. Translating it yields CSVEIGTPEAFF.

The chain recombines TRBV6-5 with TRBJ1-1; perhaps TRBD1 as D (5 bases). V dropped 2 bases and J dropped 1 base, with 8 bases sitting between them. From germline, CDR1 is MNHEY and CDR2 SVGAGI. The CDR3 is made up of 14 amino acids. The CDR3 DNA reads TGTGCCAGCAGTTACCAGGGCGGGAACACTGAAGCTTTCTTT. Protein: CASSYQGGNTEAFF.